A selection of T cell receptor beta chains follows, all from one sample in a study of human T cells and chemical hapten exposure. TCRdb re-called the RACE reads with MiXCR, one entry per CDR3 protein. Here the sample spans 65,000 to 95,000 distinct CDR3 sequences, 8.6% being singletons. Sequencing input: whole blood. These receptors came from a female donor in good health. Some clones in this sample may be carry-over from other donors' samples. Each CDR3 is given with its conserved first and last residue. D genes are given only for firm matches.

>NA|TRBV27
CASSTPSGRSYEQYF
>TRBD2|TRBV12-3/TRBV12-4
CASSPSRGGFTDTQYF
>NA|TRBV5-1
CASSLSPEYLWEQYF
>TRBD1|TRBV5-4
CASSPDRGFGTDTQYF
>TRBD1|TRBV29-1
CSDHLPGTGGISAFF
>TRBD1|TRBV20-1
CSATYGTGWHEQYF
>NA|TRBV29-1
CSVGSTVNYEQYF
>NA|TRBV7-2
CASSPQGRVNTEAFF
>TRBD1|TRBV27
CASSQGVSYEQYF
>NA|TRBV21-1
CASSKLGGLARPARLPDTQYF
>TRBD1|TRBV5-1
CASSRGTGDAGQYF
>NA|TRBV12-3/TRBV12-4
CASSLTGLYGYTF
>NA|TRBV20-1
CSSEGSYGYTF
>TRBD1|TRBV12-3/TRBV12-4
CASGQGAWETQYF
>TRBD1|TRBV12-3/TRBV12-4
CASSLRGDRLETQYF
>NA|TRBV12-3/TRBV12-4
CASSSSWGQFF
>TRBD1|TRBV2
CASSDLGQNNQPQHF
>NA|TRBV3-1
CASSHSTEMATGELFF
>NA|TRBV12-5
CASGLFNYEQYF
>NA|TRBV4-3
CASSQDLTTDTQYF
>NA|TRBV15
CATSRDRATNEKLFF
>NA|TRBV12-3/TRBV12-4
CASSFIVGKNIQYF
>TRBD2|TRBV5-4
CASRLAGAGPDTQYF
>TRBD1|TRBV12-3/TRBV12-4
CVSDYRGEAFF
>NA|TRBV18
CASSPTGKDTQYF
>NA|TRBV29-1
CSVRRDATGELFF
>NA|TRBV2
CASRRDRETQYF
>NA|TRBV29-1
CSVLKDTEAFF
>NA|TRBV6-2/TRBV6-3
CASSYWLVGAETNEKLFF
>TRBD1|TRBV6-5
CASRGTANTGELFF
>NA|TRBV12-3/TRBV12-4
CASSWGRGYNSPLNF
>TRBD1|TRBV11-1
CASSMTGEGNTIYF
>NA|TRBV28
CASSFRWPLADTQYF
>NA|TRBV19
CASSIDLGDTYEQYF
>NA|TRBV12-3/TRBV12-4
CASSFRTHGYTF
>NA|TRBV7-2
CASSLRTVDGYTF
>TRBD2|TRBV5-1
CASSLAAGGLTRTDTQYF